The clone carrying this T cell receptor beta chain has a handful of counts. Its antigen is undetermined. The library protocol tagged individual cDNA molecules with unique molecular identifiers. TCRdb reprocessed the 5' RACE reads via MiXCR and lists one record per CDR3 protein. The profile shows around 77,000 distinct CDR3 sequences, about 12% of them singletons. The data are from a study of early T cells in non-severe SARS-CoV-2 infection. The overall study: Sequencing of unsorted whole blood was done on bulk RNA, leaving chains unpaired. Study outcomes and limitations: Anti-spike CD8 responses were favored by VDJdb matching, which missed private and CD4 specificities.

The CDR3 contains 14 residues. V shed 3 bases, J shed 4 bases, and the junction held 3 bases outside the gene matches. This receptor was obtained from an adult who was a healthcare worker with PCR-confirmed SARS-CoV-2 infection or an uninfected control (not recorded which). The donor label of this sample is uncertain. Sequenced here: whole blood, sampled at baseline. The V call is TRBV12-3 or TRBV12-4, the J call TRBJ2-5, with 9 nucleotides matching TRBD2. CDR3 sequence (DNA): TGTGCCAGCAGTTTTAGCGGGAGTCCAGAGACCCAGTACTTC. Amino acids: CASSFSGSPETQYF.